The 9 T cell receptor beta chains below were found in one sample sequenced in a study of OX40 agonist ivuxolimab in advanced cancers. Clones were read by immunoSEQ multiplex PCR, and TCRdb kept only the in-frame ones, dropping some. The table records about 65,000 clones, roughly 84% of them present only once. Sequencing was performed on CD4+ or CD8+ T cells sorted from blood, taken in a trial of the OX40 agonist ivuxolimab. All receptors derive from an adult with an advanced solid tumor such as melanoma, head and neck, liver or kidney cancer.

The V and J genes are TRBV7-9 and TRBJ1-1; no clear D. This CDR3 region has 12 residues. The germline gives CDR1 SEHNR, CDR2 FQNEAQ (reference sequence). Deletions cut 4 bases from V and 8 bases from J, with 11 bases between. The DNA for the CDR3 is TGTGCCAGCAGCTCTCAAGGGATCGAAGCTTTCTTT. Its translation: CASSSQGIEAFF.

CDR3 in amino acids: CASSQEGPRQGGDEQFF. DNA for the CDR3: TGCGCCAGCAGCCAAGAGGGGCCGCGACAGGGGGGCGATGAGCAGTTCTTC. The rearrangement uses TRBV4-3 and TRBJ2-1; 9 nucleotides line up with TRBD1. The CDR3 length is 17 residues. V lost 0 bases to trimming and J lost 8 bases; unmatched junction nucleotides: 11. Germline-derived CDR1 and CDR2 are LGHNA and YSLEER.

The chain combines TRBV27 with TRBJ2-3; a possible D gene is TRBD2 (6 bases). From germline, CDR1 is MNHEY and CDR2 SMNVEV (reference sequence). Trimming stripped 7 bases from V and 2 bases from J, with 16 bases between. The CDR3 has 15 amino acids. CDR3 residues: CASTRGAGLTDTQYF. As DNA, the CDR3 is TGTGCCAGCACCCGAGGGGCGGGACTCACAGATACGCAGTATTTT.

This chain joins TRBV7-8 and TRBJ2-3, with TRBD1 identical over 11 bases. The CDR3 sequence is 16 residues long. Per germline, CDR1 SGHVS and CDR2 FQNEAQ. Trimming took 1 base from V and 6 from J; bases not matched to a gene: 6. The CDR3 reads CASSLGTGGLGDTQYF. Written as DNA, the CDR3 is TGTGCCAGCAGCTTAGGGACAGGGGGCTTGGGCGATACGCAGTATTTT.

This clone showed up just a few times. DNA for the CDR3: TGTGCCAGTAGTCCGCGACAGGGGGCGGGTGAGAACACTGAAGCTTTCTTT. It yields the protein CASSPRQGAGENTEAFF. V and J are TRBV19 and TRBJ1-1; 10 bases match TRBD1. Germline V gene data show CDR1 as LNHDA and CDR2 as SQIVND (reference sequence). This CDR3 contains 17 residues. Losses at the gene ends were 5 bases for V and 1 base for J; bases not matched to a gene: 10.

This sequence joins TRBV10-1 and TRBJ1-1; D possibly corresponds to TRBD1 (6 bases). There are 15 residues in the CDR3. Trimming took off 6 bases at V and 0 bases at J, with 14 bases between the two ends. Germline values: CDR1 WNHNN, CDR2 SYGVQD (reference sequence). In nucleotides, the CDR3 is TGCGCCAGCAGCGGCCCGGGGGGGCTGAACACTGAAGCTTTCTTT. It codes for CASSGPGGLNTEAFF.

The rearrangement links TRBV4-2 to TRBJ1-2, with 9 bases aligning to TRBD1. Trimming took 3 bases from V and 3 from J; bases not matched to a gene: 5. The germline gives CDR1 LGHNA, CDR2 YNFKEQ. The CDR3 length is 15 residues. The CDR3 here is CASSQGTGSDYGYTF. For the CDR3, the DNA is TGTGCCAGCAGCCAGGGGACAGGGAGCGACTATGGCTACACCTTC.

The V call is TRBV5-1, the J call TRBJ1-4; D gene uncertain. CDR1 is SGHRS, CDR2 YFSETQ, per germline. The CDR3 totals 13 residues. The V and J ends lost 0 bases and 7 bases respectively, with 7 bases between them. The CDR3 DNA reads as TGCGCCAGCAGCTTGGTTAGGTTTGAAAAACTGTTTTTT. Translation gives CASSLVRFEKLFF.

A single count supports this clone. CDR3 DNA sequence: TGTGCCAGTAGTATGGAGGCTAGCGGGCGGGAGCAGTTCTTC. It codes for CASSMEASGREQFF. The chain couples TRBV19 to TRBJ2-1; 8 bases map to TRBD2. CDR3 length: 14 amino acids. The junction had 8 bases not matched to a gene; V was cut back by 3 bases and J by 10 bases. Germline V lookup: CDR1 LNHDA, CDR2 SQIVND (reference sequence). The variable domain in full, completed from reference TRBV19 and TRBJ2-1, reads DGGITQSPKYLFRKEGQNVTLSCEQNLNHDAMYWYRQDPGQGLRLIYYSQIVNDFQKGDIAEGYSVSREKKESFPLTVTSAQKNPTAFYLCASSMEASGREQFFGPGTRLTVL.